This T cell receptor (beta chain) emerged from a study of T cell responses to AZD1222 COVID-19 vaccine. Between the trimmed V and J ends, which lost 2 bases and 4 bases, there was a span of 8 bases. Germline CDR1 reads MNHEY; CDR2 reads SVGEGT. This CDR3 contains 13 residues. Repertoires were generated with immunoSEQ multiplex PCR, while TCRdb's copy carries only in-frame clones and drops some. The sample carries roughly 180,000 clones, approximately 93% recorded once. This sequence originates from an adult who received the AZD1222 COVID-19 vaccine. J is TRBJ1-1 and V is TRBV6-2 or TRBV6-3, with no clear D. This specimen consisted of peripheral blood, obtained 28 days after the second AZD1222 dose. DNA for the CDR3: TGTGCCAGCAGTTACCGCTCTCGCACTGAAGCTTTCTTT. Translation gives CASSYRSRTEAFF.